This T cell receptor beta chain appears in the sequencing data of a study of OX40 agonist ivuxolimab in advanced cancers. Germline V gives CDR1 GTSNPN, CDR2 SVGIG (reference sequence). With 8 bases clipped from V and 3 bases from J, the junction kept 9 bases outside the gene matches. This CDR3 has 15 residues. As regards this clone: Its specificity is unknown.

Whole-study findings and limits: Certain nonresponders additionally had low normalized T-cell clonal expansion. Clonal expansion from baseline to week 6 occurred in both CD4+ and CD8+ T cells.

Sequencing was performed with immunoSEQ multiplex PCR; in TCRdb, only in-frame clones are kept and a portion is missing. This table holds 30,000 to 40,000 clones, 85% to 90% found once. The timepoints at which blood was sampled were baseline, cycle 4 day 1, and cycle 7 day 1. The origin of this receptor is an adult with an advanced solid tumor such as melanoma, head and neck, liver or kidney cancer. The chain combines TRBV30 with TRBJ2-3; TRBD2 matches at 12 bases. This material consisted of CD4+ or CD8+ T cells sorted from blood, taken in a trial of the OX40 agonist ivuxolimab. Here the CDR3 DNA reads TGTGCCCAGACCGGGACTAGCGGGTATACAGATACGCAGTATTTT. Translating gives CAQTGTSGYTDTQYF.